This entry is about one T cell receptor beta chain. The data originate from a study of blood T cell repertoires in COVID-19. The table came from immunoSEQ multiplex PCR; TCRdb's copy has only in-frame clones and leaves some out. In the table there are 120,000 or so clones, around 89% of which are singletons. Sequencing input: peripheral blood. The sequence was obtained from a human donor in a cohort sampled during active COVID-19.

The CDR3 loop reads CASSFSGSNTGELFF. In DNA, the CDR3 is TGCGCCAGCAGCTTTAGCGGGAGTAACACCGGGGAGCTGTTTTTT. The rearrangement links TRBV5-1 to TRBJ2-2; 9 bases fit TRBD2. Germline assignment: CDR1 SGHRS and CDR2 YFSETQ. The V segment lost 2 bases and the J segment 2 bases; nucleotides outside the gene matches: 1. The CDR3 consists of 15 residues.